Listed below are T cell receptor beta chains from one sample, sequenced in a study of shared clonotypes between healthy human individuals. Produced via immunoSEQ multiplex PCR; TCRdb's table is partial and in-frame only. Here the sample spans about 1 million clones, around 74% being singletons. The sample taken for sequencing was memory CD4+ T cells sorted from blood. These receptor sequences come from a man between 18 and 29 years old in good health. Each CDR3 is given with its conserved first and last residue.

V gene	J gene	CDR3 protein
TRBV6-6	TRBJ2-6	CASSHSGTNVLTF
TRBV19	TRBJ2-7	CASRQPRDRGLLEQYF
TRBV7-6	TRBJ2-1	CASSPMSGPNEQFF
TRBV5-8	TRBJ1-2	CASSFSPGLNYGYTF
TRBV6-1	TRBJ1-1	CASRLGGPNTEAFF
TRBV9	TRBJ2-5	CASSVTPRSLETQYF
TRBV11-2	TRBJ2-3	CASSFIQFPDTQYF
TRBV5-4	TRBJ2-1	CASSLGLDSYNEQFF
TRBV11-2	TRBJ2-6	CASSLSRDYPYSGANVLTF
TRBV4-1	TRBJ2-4	CASSQDLSRVAGLAVPKNIQYF
TRBV19	TRBJ2-4	CASSTNSGRAKAIQYF
TRBV28	TRBJ2-5	CASSLGGRWETQYF
TRBV11-3	TRBJ2-7	CASSVTATGAFNEQYF
TRBV28	TRBJ1-1	CASSPPVGQGRTEAFF
TRBV27	TRBJ2-7	CASSPRYWLATSGTYEQYF
TRBV6-5	TRBJ2-7	CASSQYEQYF
TRBV7-2	TRBJ2-3	CASSSIAGGTQYF
TRBV19	TRBJ2-7	CASSEVASGEQYF
TRBV11-2	TRBJ2-5	CASSKTSGKETQYF
TRBV4-1	.	CASSQVSGGSSYEQYF
TRBV5-8	TRBJ2-2	CASSLAGTSGGAYTGELFF
TRBV19	TRBJ2-2	CASLGFSPDTGELFF